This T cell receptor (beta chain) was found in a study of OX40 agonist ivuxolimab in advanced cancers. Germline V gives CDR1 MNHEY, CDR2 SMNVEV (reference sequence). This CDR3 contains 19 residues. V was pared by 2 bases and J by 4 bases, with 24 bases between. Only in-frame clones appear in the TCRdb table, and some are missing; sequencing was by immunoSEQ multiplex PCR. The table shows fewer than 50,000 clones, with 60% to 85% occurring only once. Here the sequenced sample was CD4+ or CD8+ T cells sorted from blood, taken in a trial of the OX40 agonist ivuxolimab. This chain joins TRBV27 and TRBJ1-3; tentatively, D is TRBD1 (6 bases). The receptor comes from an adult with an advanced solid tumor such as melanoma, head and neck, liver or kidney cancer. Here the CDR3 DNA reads TGTGCCAGCAGTTTAAGGGGGGCAGACTTCAATCGGCCCGGAAACACCATATATTTT. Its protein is CASSLRGADFNRPGNTIYF.